A single sample is the source of the 24 T cell receptor beta chains below, sequenced in a study of cytomegalovirus exposure and HLA in healthy donors. Primers included in the PCR were 60 Vbeta and 13 Jbeta primers. TCRdb's table, derived via immunoSEQ multiplex PCR, lists solely in-frame clones and lacks some. The table lists 85,000 to 100,000 clones, just under 70% of them singletons, with roughly 2.6% in the top ten. Sequenced sample: PBMCs. The receptor source for this set is a man aged 45-60 years in good health and CMV-seronegative.

CDR3 sequence (DNA): TGTGCCAGCAGCGTAGACATCCGCTCTGGGGCCAACGTCCTGACTTTC. This sequence encodes CASSVDIRSGANVLTF. The chain links TRBV9 to TRBJ2-6; no reliable D call. V was clipped by 0 bases and J by 0 bases, with 7 bases between them. The CDR3 sequence is 16 residues long. Germline loops: CDR1 SGDLS, CDR2 YYNGEE.

The chain employs TRBV7-2 and TRBJ1-5; D perhaps matches TRBD1 (6 bases). The V and J ends lost 6 bases and 4 bases respectively, with 10 bases between them. CDR1 is SGHTA and CDR2 is FQGNSA in the germline V gene. The CDR3 loop spans 13 amino acids. The CDR3 coding sequence is TGTGCCAGCAGTATGCAGGGGAATCAGCCCCAGCATTTT. Amino acid sequence: CASSMQGNQPQHF.

This chain connects TRBV28 to TRBJ1-3; perhaps TRBD1 as D (5 bases). The germline V gene has CDR1 MDHEN and CDR2 SYDVKM. The V gene lost 0 bases and the J gene lost 2 bases, with 8 bases spanning the gap. There are 15 residues in the CDR3. The CDR3 reads CASSLWARAGNTIYF. CDR3 bases: TGTGCCAGCAGTTTATGGGCCAGGGCTGGAAACACCATATATTTT.

V is TRBV6-5 and J is TRBJ1-1; unclear D gene. The CDR3 has 16 residues. Trimming stripped 0 bases from V and 0 bases from J, with 11 bases between. The germline gives CDR1 MNHEY, CDR2 SVGAGI. The CDR3 region has the DNA TGTGCCAGCAGTTACTCGGTTAGACACATGAACACTGAAGCTTTCTTT. Its protein product is CASSYSVRHMNTEAFF.

Concerning this clone itself: A read error may produce the germline difference seen at one junction end. The V call is TRBV6-4, the J call TRBJ2-1, with TRBD2 identical over 10 bases. From germline, CDR1 is MRHNA and CDR2 SNTAGT. The CDR3 has 15 amino acids. CDR3 nucleotides: TGTGCCAGCAGTATGCTAGCGGGGGACCCAAATGGGCAGTTCTTC. It specifies CASSMLAGDPNGQFF.

A single count supports this clone. The gene calls are TRBV29-1 and TRBJ2-4; D gene ambiguous. This CDR3 spans 11 amino acids. Germline CDR1 SQVTM, CDR2 ANQGSEA. V was cut by 3 bases and J by 9 bases, with 9 bases left in between. CDR3 DNA: TGCAGCGTTGATGTGGGCAGCATTCAGTACTTC. This gives the protein CSVDVGSIQYF.

The chain is built from TRBV7-2 and TRBJ1-5; 9 bases map to TRBD1. The CDR3 covers 14 residues. Trimming cost V 5 bases and J 5 bases; bases outside gene matches: 4. CDR1 is SGHTA and CDR2 is FQGNSA in the germline V gene. The CDR3 DNA sequence: TGTGCCAGCAGCCGCACAGGGGGCGATCAGCCCCAGCATTTT. Its protein product is CASSRTGGDQPQHF. Drawing the rest from reference TRBV7-2 and TRBJ1-5, the complete variable domain is GAGVSQSPSNKVTEKGKDVELRCDPISGHTALYWYRQSLGQGLEFLIYFQGNSAPDKSGLPSDRFSAERTGGSVSTLTIQRTQQEDSAVYLCASSRTGGDQPQHFGDGTRLSIL.

V usage is TRBV11-2 and J usage is TRBJ1-4, with D unclear. The CDR3 consists of 16 residues. The germline V and J ends were trimmed by 2 bases and 2 bases, with 12 bases remaining between them. Germline V CDR1 and CDR2: SGHAT, FQNNGV. CDR3 sequence: CASSLRYAGTNEKLFF. The CDR3 DNA reads TGTGCCAGCAGCTTACGGTACGCCGGGACTAATGAAAAACTGTTTTTT. Drawing the rest from reference TRBV11-2 and TRBJ1-4, the complete variable domain is EAGVAQSPRYKIIEKRQSVAFWCNPISGHATLYWYQQILGQGPKLLIQFQNNGVVDDSQLPKDRFSAERLKGVDSTLKIQPAKLEDSAVYLCASSLRYAGTNEKLFFGSGTQLSVL.

V usage is TRBV4-1 and J usage is TRBJ1-1; the D is unclear. Germline CDR1 MGHRA, CDR2 YSYEKL. The CDR3 has 14 amino acids. V was shortened by 1 base and J by 5 bases, with 11 bases between the two germline ends. The chain's CDR3 is CASSQGRKVTEAFF. The DNA of the CDR3 is TGCGCCAGCAGCCAAGGGCGGAAAGTAACTGAAGCTTTCTTT.

This clone was found once. This rearrangement joins TRBV7-2 to TRBJ2-7; 7 nucleotides match TRBD1. The CDR3 sequence is 13 residues long. In germline, CDR1 is SGHTA, CDR2 FQGNSA. With V trimmed by 5 bases and J by 0 bases, 1 base remained unmatched. The CDR3 DNA is TGTGCCAGCAGCCGGGACAGCTCCTACGAGCAGTACTTC. Protein: CASSRDSSYEQYF.

The chain uses TRBV7-9 and TRBJ2-7; TRBD1 matches 11 bases. CDR1 and CDR2 from the germline V gene are SEHNR and FQNEAQ (reference sequence). Losses at the gene ends were 5 bases for V and 7 bases for J; bases not matched to a gene: 7. The CDR3 is made up of 14 amino acids. The CDR3 DNA is TGTGCCAGCAGCCCCGGGACAGGGGGTGGGGAGCAGTACTTC. Residues: CASSPGTGGGEQYF.

The chain combines TRBV5-1 with TRBJ1-6; D is uncertain. Per germline, CDR1 SGHRS and CDR2 YFSETQ. Trimming pared 0 bases from V and 9 bases from J, leaving 7 bases between. This CDR3 region has 13 residues. The CDR3: CASSLAEASPLHF. DNA of the CDR3: TGCGCCAGCAGCTTGGCCGAGGCTTCACCCCTCCACTTT.

V gene TRBV2 combines with J gene TRBJ1-2; TRBD1 agrees at 9 bases. The trim removed 1 base at V and 7 bases at J, leaving 4 bases unmatched. Germline-derived CDR1 and CDR2 are SNHLY and FYNNEI. The CDR3 contains 14 residues. CDR3 coding DNA: TGTGCCAGCAGTGAAGGCCGGGACAGGGCTGGCTACACCTTC. Translation: CASSEGRDRAGYTF.

V is TRBV5-1 and J is TRBJ1-4; no reliable D call. This CDR3 is built from 14 residues. Germline V gene data show CDR1 as SGHRS and CDR2 as YFSETQ. Between the trimmed V and J ends, which lost 5 bases and 5 bases, there was a span of 13 bases. CDR3 in DNA: TGCGCCAGCAGACGAGACGGAGGGAATGAAAAACTGTTTTTT. It encodes CASRRDGGNEKLFF.

This clone was detected only once. The V gene is TRBV29-1, the J gene TRBJ2-5, with a tentative D call TRBD2 (6 bases). This CDR3 is built from 13 residues. Germline loops: CDR1 SQVTM, CDR2 ANQGSEA. Trimming removed 5 bases from V and 4 bases from J, with 14 bases in between. CDR3 amino acids: CSVPRRGAETQYF. DNA of the CDR3: TGCAGCGTTCCGCGGAGGGGCGCAGAGACCCAGTACTTC. The variable domain in full, completed from reference TRBV29-1 and TRBJ2-5, reads SAVISQKPSRDICQRGTSLTIQCQVDSQVTMMFWYRQQPGQSLTLIATANQGSEATYESGFVIDKFPISRPNLTFSTLTVSNMSPEDSSIYLCSVPRRGAETQYFGPGTRLLVL.

V is TRBV9 and J is TRBJ2-1, with no clear D. The V and J ends lost 0 bases and 13 bases respectively, with 8 bases between them. This CDR3 is 11 amino acids long. Germline CDR1 SGDLS, CDR2 YYNGEE. Here the CDR3 DNA reads TGTGCCAGCAGCGTAGGAGCAAATCAGTTCTTC. Translated, it gives CASSVGANQFF. Full variable domain (rest looked up from reference TRBV9 and TRBJ2-1): DSGVTQTPKHLITATGQRVTLRCSPRSGDLSVYWYQQSLDQGLQFLIQYYNGEERAKGNILERFSAQQFPDLHSELNLSSLELGDSALYFCASSVGANQFFGPGTRLTVL.

The chain uses TRBV6-1 and TRBJ2-7; D is possibly TRBD2 (6 bases). The CDR3 runs to 13 residues. From germline, CDR1 is MNHNS and CDR2 SASEGT. V lost 4 bases and J lost 2, with 9 bases in between. CDR3 nucleotides: TGTGCCAGCAGTGTGGCGGGAACCTACGAGCAGTACTTC. Protein product: CASSVAGTYEQYF.

This chain joins TRBV28 and TRBJ2-7; a possible D gene is TRBD2 (7 bases). CDR3 size: 15 residues. Germline loops: CDR1 MDHEN, CDR2 SYDVKM. V was cut by 7 bases and J by 2 bases, with 18 bases left in between. CDR3 nucleotides: TGTGCCAGCAAAACCTTGGGGGGGCTTGCCTACGAGCAGTACTTC. It specifies CASKTLGGLAYEQYF. Combining the CDR3 with reference TRBV28 and TRBJ2-7 gives the whole variable domain DVKVTQSSRYLVKRTGEKVFLECVQDMDHENMFWYRQDPGLGLRLIYFSYDVKMKEKGDIPEGYSVSREKKERFSLILESASTNQTSMYLCASKTLGGLAYEQYFGPGTRLTVT.

This clone was recorded a few times. V usage is TRBV12-5 and J usage is TRBJ2-6; D unresolved. In germline, CDR1 is LGHNT, CDR2 FRNRAP. V was shortened by 2 bases and J by 0 bases, with 11 bases between the two germline ends. The CDR3 runs to 17 residues. The CDR3 reads CASGLSRLTSGANVLTF. The DNA of the CDR3 is TGTGCTAGTGGTTTGTCCCGACTGACCTCTGGGGCCAACGTCCTGACTTTC.

The chain joins TRBV29-1 to TRBJ2-3, with D tentatively TRBD2 (6 bases). There are 11 residues in the CDR3. Trimming removed 8 bases at V and 9 bases at J, with 15 bases between. Germline values: CDR1 SQVTM, CDR2 ANQGSEA. Here the CDR3 DNA reads TGCAGCCCCGCCCAGGGAGGCACGCAGTATTTT. Its protein product is CSPAQGGTQYF.

The gene calls are TRBV5-4 and TRBJ2-2, with TRBD1 identical over 7 bases. Looked up from germline, CDR1 is SGHNT and CDR2 is YYREEE (reference sequence). The CDR3 extends over 16 amino acids. Trimming cost V 4 bases and J 1 base; bases outside gene matches: 7. The CDR3 region is CASSPGQRRNTGELFF. CDR3 DNA: TGTGCCAGCAGCCCGGGACAGAGGAGGAACACCGGGGAGCTGTTTTTT.

V usage is TRBV19 and J usage is TRBJ1-5, with TRBD1 matching over 8 bases. The V segment lost 5 bases and the J segment 10 bases; nucleotides outside the gene matches: 7. There are 13 residues in the CDR3. Germline lookup yields CDR1 LNHDA and CDR2 SQIVND (reference sequence). The CDR3 coding sequence is TGTGCCAGTAGTCAGGGACAGGTTGATCCCCAGCATTTT. It codes for CASSQGQVDPQHF.

V and J are TRBV30 and TRBJ2-3; tentatively, D is TRBD2 (5 bases). V shed 0 bases and J shed 0 bases, with 7 bases lying between them. CDR3 size: 14 residues. Germline values: CDR1 GTSNPN, CDR2 SVGIG (reference sequence). The CDR3 spells CAWSVGGSTDTQYF. In DNA, the CDR3 is TGTGCCTGGAGTGTGGGCGGGAGCACAGATACGCAGTATTTT.

V gene TRBV28 combines with J gene TRBJ1-4; 8 bases are a match to TRBD1. CDR1 and CDR2 from the germline V gene are MDHEN and SYDVKM. J gave up 8 bases and V 6 bases, and 11 bases lay outside the gene matches. The CDR3 contains 15 residues. CDR3 protein: CASSPSGTGPEKLFF. In nucleotides, the CDR3 is TGTGCCAGCAGCCCAAGTGGGACAGGCCCCGAAAAACTGTTTTTT. The full variable domain, its missing parts supplied by reference TRBV28 and TRBJ1-4, is DVKVTQSSRYLVKRTGEKVFLECVQDMDHENMFWYRQDPGLGLRLIYFSYDVKMKEKGDIPEGYSVSREKKERFSLILESASTNQTSMYLCASSPSGTGPEKLFFGSGTQLSVL.